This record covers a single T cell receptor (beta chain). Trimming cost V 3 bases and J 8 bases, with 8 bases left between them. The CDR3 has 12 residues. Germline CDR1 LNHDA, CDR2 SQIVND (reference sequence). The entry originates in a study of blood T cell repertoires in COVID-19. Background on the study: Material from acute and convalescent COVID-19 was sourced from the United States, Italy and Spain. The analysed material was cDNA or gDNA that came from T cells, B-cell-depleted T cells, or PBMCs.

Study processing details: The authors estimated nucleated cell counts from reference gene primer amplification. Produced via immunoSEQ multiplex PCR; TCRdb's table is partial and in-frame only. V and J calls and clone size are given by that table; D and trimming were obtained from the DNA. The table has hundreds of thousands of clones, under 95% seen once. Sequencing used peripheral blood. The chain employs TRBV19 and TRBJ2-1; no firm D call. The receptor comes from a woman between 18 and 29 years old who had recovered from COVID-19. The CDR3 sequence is CASSIIGDEQFF. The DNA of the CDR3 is TGTGCCAGTAGTATTATAGGAGATGAGCAGTTCTTC.